This is a list of T cell receptor beta chains from one sample in a study of blood T cell repertoires in COVID-19. Measured with immunoSEQ multiplex PCR; TCRdb has only the in-frame clones, and not every one. The sample gives 110,000 to 150,000 clones, 87% of which show up once; around 10% is in the top ten. The specimen sequenced was PBMCs or T cells enriched from blood (not recorded which). The receptor source for this set is a man aged 60 to 75 who had recovered from COVID-19. CDR3s include the opening cysteine and the closing phenylalanine or tryptophan.

v_call cdr3_length cdr3_aa
TRBV5-1 14 CASSEDRGTDTQYF
TRBV5-6 14 CASSRRGGVNEQFF
TRBV3-1/TRBV3-2 13 CASSLGQGSTLHF
TRBV19 14 CASSSKHRNTEAFF
TRBV5-1 16 CASSKGLAAVQETQYF
TRBV10-3 13 CAISRQVQETQYF
TRBV27 18 CASSSLGAGGTSTDTQYF
TRBV9 16 CASSVGQGEYGYGYTF
TRBV9 15 CASSVMDRGGGGYTF
TRBV25-1 14 CASSEFGVDYGYTF
TRBV14 13 CASSPRGRAEAFF
TRBV5-4 15 CASSLGADQNYGYTF
TRBV18 15 CASSPSGKASYEQYF
TRBV6-2/TRBV6-3 15 CASSYSGRASYGYTF
TRBV6-1 15 CASSEKQGGNEKLFF
TRBV6-5 16 CASSYSTGRRLYEQYF